This T cell receptor beta chain is from a study of T cell repertoires in cytomegalovirus infection. Study-wide results and limits: CMV-specific TCR beta clonotypes restricted by HLA-C dominated the ex vivo response.

Trimming left V 7 bases short and J 6 bases short, with 20 bases between. The CDR3 consists of 15 residues. Germline lookup yields CDR1 MNHNS and CDR2 SASEGT. TCRdb re-called the reads with MiXCR, one entry per CDR3 protein. Among around 310,000 distinct CDR3 sequences listed, 15% to 20% were seen once. This clonotype was picked up many times. Its antigen is not known. The chain has TRBV6-1 and TRBJ2-3; D is perhaps TRBD1 (6 bases). This sequence originates from a human donor in good health (CMV status not recorded). Some clones in this sample may be carry-over from other donors' samples. Sequencing used PBMCs. The CDR3 sequence: CASIEGQGSADTQYF. The CDR3, as DNA: TGTGCCAGCATCGAGGGGCAGGGGAGTGCGGATACGCAGTATTTT.